What follows is one T cell receptor (beta chain) and its context. Its antigen is not identified. The record originates from a study of human thymus T cells. Assay: immunoSEQ multiplex PCR; the TCRdb copy retains only in-frame clones and omits some. Of approximately 40,000 clones listed, roughly 94% are singletons. Trimming at V came to 3 bases and at J to 1 base, leaving 6 bases not matched to a gene. This CDR3 contains 15 residues. Germline lookup yields CDR1 SGHRS and CDR2 YFSETQ. The study's findings and limits: Repertoires from thymus and blood appeared to show biased V and J gene usage.

Half of the eight donors gave roughly 0.5-1 mL blood during surgery. The specimen sequenced was blood. This chain connects TRBV5-1 to TRBJ1-1; 7 bases are a match to TRBD1. The origin of this receptor is a boy younger than two with a congenital heart defect but otherwise immunologically healthy. CDR3 DNA sequence: TGCGCCAGCAGCTGGGGACAGACCCGGAACACTGAAGCTTTCTTT. As protein: CASSWGQTRNTEAFF.